Listed here are 19 T cell receptor beta chains from one sample, sequenced in a study of preoperative IRX-2 immunotherapy in early breast cancer (dated by TCRdb to the late 2010s). Receptor libraries were prepared by the immunoSEQ multiplex PCR assay. TCRdb's version of the immuneACCESS table is confined to in-frame rearrangements and falls short of the full clone set. An unresolved V gene accounts for under half of the shortfall where checked; the remainder is of unknown origin. This sample holds 34,000 or so clones; 90% to 95% were observed only once. Roughly 6.5% of the sample is in the top ten clones. The treatment or condition label on this specimen signifies: preoperative locoregional IRX-2 cytokine immunotherapy. Sampling was performed from a patient treated with IRX-2 immunotherapy. The receptors were gathered from a human donor with breast cancer.

The chain uses TRBV7-2 and TRBJ2-2; no clear D gene. The CDR3 covers 14 residues. Trimming took off 1 base at V and 0 bases at J, with 3 bases between the two ends. Germline V gene data show CDR1 as SGHTA and CDR2 as FQGNSA. The CDR3 coding sequence is TGTGCCAGCAGCTTAGTCCCGAACACCGGGGAGCTGTTTTTT. It encodes CASSLVPNTGELFF.

This chain's CDR3 is CASSASPSNYGYTF. Written as DNA, the CDR3 is TGTGCCAGCAGCGCAAGTCCCTCAAACTATGGCTACACCTTC. The rearrangement uses TRBV9 and TRBJ1-2; D is unclear. V lost 3 bases and J 2 bases, leaving 11 bases between the germline ends. Germline V gene data show CDR1 as SGDLS and CDR2 as YYNGEE. The CDR3 consists of 14 residues.

CDR3 bases: TGTGCCAGCAAACGGGAGGGGGATTACGAGCAGTACTTC. Protein: CASKREGDYEQYF. The J gene is TRBJ2-7, the V gene TRBV27; the match to TRBD2 covers 8 bases. The V and J ends lost 7 bases and 4 bases, in that order; junction bases with no gene match: 6. This CDR3 region has 13 residues. Germline CDR1 reads MNHEY; CDR2 reads SMNVEV (reference sequence).

This chain uses TRBV5-5 with TRBJ1-2; maybe TRBD1 (5 bases). Deletions cut 5 bases from V and 0 bases from J, with 14 bases between. The germline CDR1 and CDR2 sequences are SGHKS and YYEKEE (reference sequence). The CDR3 spans 15 residues. The CDR3 is CASSSRTRSNYGYTF. The CDR3 coding sequence is TGTGCCAGCAGTTCCCGGACAAGATCTAACTATGGCTACACCTTC.

The chain has TRBV7-9 and TRBJ2-3; 8 bases are a match to TRBD1. The CDR3 totals 13 residues. V trimming: 3 bases; J trimming: 5 bases; junction bases outside the gene matches: 1. Germline lookup yields CDR1 SEHNR and CDR2 FQNEAQ (reference sequence). The CDR3 here is CASSFGTGDTQYF. The CDR3 DNA sequence: TGTGCCAGCAGCTTTGGGACAGGAGATACGCAGTATTTT.

The J gene is TRBJ1-4, the V gene TRBV30; D perhaps matches TRBD1 (5 bases). Germline CDR1 reads GTSNPN; CDR2 reads SVGIG (reference sequence). This CDR3 is 14 amino acids long. Trimming pared 2 bases from V and 5 bases from J, leaving 12 bases between. The CDR3 reads CAWSYGHRNEKLFF. CDR3 bases: TGTGCCTGGAGTTATGGACATCGGAATGAAAAACTGTTTTTT.

The chain joins TRBV7-3 to TRBJ2-1; 7 nucleotides agree with TRBD2. V lost 3 bases and J lost 4; bases outside the gene matches: 9. CDR3 length equals 16 residues. Germline V gives CDR1 SGHTA, CDR2 FQGTGA. The CDR3 DNA sequence: TGTGCCAGCAGCTTGGCTGGCGGGAGAGCTTACAATGAGCAGTTCTTC. As protein: CASSLAGGRAYNEQFF.

V and J are TRBV19 and TRBJ1-5, with TRBD1 matching 8 bases. The germline CDR1 and CDR2 sequences are LNHDA and SQIVND (reference sequence). The CDR3 loop spans 15 amino acids. Trimming took 5 bases from V and 6 from J; bases not matched to a gene: 9. The CDR3 region has the DNA TGTGCCAGTAGTGTCCCCCCAGGGGGCGGTCAGCCCCAGCATTTT. The encoded protein is CASSVPPGGGQPQHF.

The chain combines TRBV5-1 with TRBJ2-3, with 7 positions matching TRBD2. The V gene end was trimmed by 4 bases and the J gene end by 3 bases; junction bases not matched to a gene: 8. This CDR3 comprises 15 residues. Per the germline V gene, CDR1 is SGHRS and CDR2 is YFSETQ. The CDR3 DNA sequence: TGCGCCAGCAGCCCCCCGGCGGGAGTAACAGATACGCAGTATTTT. Protein product: CASSPPAGVTDTQYF.

This clone was counted a few times. In nucleotides, the CDR3 is TGCGCCAGCAGCTTGGTACCCTCAGATAACAATGAGCAGTTCTTC. It translates to CASSLVPSDNNEQFF. The gene calls are TRBV5-1 and TRBJ2-1, with no clear D. The CDR3 loop spans 15 amino acids. The germline V gene has CDR1 SGHRS and CDR2 YFSETQ. Trimming took off 0 bases at V and 5 bases at J, with 12 bases between the two ends. The whole variable domain, filled in from reference TRBV5-1 and TRBJ2-1, reads KAGVTQTPRYLIKTRGQQVTLSCSPISGHRSVSWYQQTPGQGLQFLFEYFSETQRNKGNFPGRFSGRQFSNSRSEMNVSTLELGDSALYLCASSLVPSDNNEQFFGPGTRLTVL.

V is TRBV9 and J is TRBJ1-6; possible D gene TRBD1, 5 bases. The V and J ends lost 2 bases and 9 bases respectively, with 9 bases between them. CDR3 length equals 13 residues. Germline loops: CDR1 SGDLS, CDR2 YYNGEE. The DNA of the CDR3 is TGTGCCAGCAGCGTCTGGGGCAGTTCACCCCTCCACTTT. Its translation: CASSVWGSSPLHF.

This sequence joins TRBV28 and TRBJ1-2; 8 bases fit TRBD1. From germline, CDR1 is MDHEN and CDR2 SYDVKM. V trimming: 6 bases; J trimming: 4 bases; junction bases outside the gene matches: 10. CDR3 length: 15 amino acids. CDR3 residues: CASRPGTGGLYGYTF. DNA for the CDR3: TGTGCCAGCAGACCAGGGACAGGCGGACTCTATGGCTACACCTTC.

This chain uses TRBV5-1 with TRBJ2-3, with D hard to call. Germline V gives CDR1 SGHRS, CDR2 YFSETQ. Trimming removed 3 bases from V and 0 bases from J, with 2 bases in between. This CDR3 has 12 residues. CDR3 loop: CASSWSTDTQYF. CDR3 coding DNA: TGCGCCAGCAGCTGGAGCACAGATACGCAGTATTTT.

As concerns this clone: A read error may produce the germline difference seen at one junction end. The rearrangement joins TRBV6-5 to TRBJ1-2; 7 nucleotides line up with TRBD1. The CDR3 has 12 residues. The germline gives CDR1 MNHEY, CDR2 SVGAGI. The CDR3 region is CASSGPTGTSAF. Here the CDR3 DNA reads TGTGCCAGCAGCGGACCGACAGGGACGAGCGCCTTC.

The chain recombines TRBV5-1 with TRBJ1-2; 7 nucleotides match TRBD1. Germline V lookup: CDR1 SGHRS, CDR2 YFSETQ. There are 15 residues in the CDR3. With V trimmed by 4 bases and J by 0 bases, 6 bases remained unmatched. CDR3 sequence reads: CASSPRTGANYGYTF. CDR3 coding DNA: TGCGCCAGCAGCCCGAGGACAGGCGCTAACTATGGCTACACCTTC.

Concerning this clone: Mismatch with germline at one junction end may stem from a read error. V usage is TRBV7-7 and J usage is TRBJ2-5; 7 positions agree with TRBD2. The length of the CDR3 is 16 residues. The germline gives CDR1 SSHAT, CDR2 FNYEAQ (reference sequence). The CDR3 loop is CASSSFGAGNQETQYF. As DNA, the CDR3 is TGTGCTAGCAGCTCCTTTGGAGCGGGGAACCAAGAGACCCAGTACTTC.

The V gene is TRBV9, the J gene TRBJ2-2, with TRBD1 matching 7 bases. The germline CDR1 and CDR2 sequences are SGDLS and YYNGEE. V lost 2 bases to trimming and J lost 6 bases; unmatched junction nucleotides: 7. This CDR3 region has 15 residues. CDR3 residues: CASSVASTGAGELFF. CDR3 nucleotides: TGTGCCAGCAGCGTCGCTTCTACAGGGGCCGGGGAGCTGTTTTTT.

The chain has TRBV11-3 and TRBJ2-3, with 11 positions matching TRBD2. Per germline, CDR1 SGHNT and CDR2 YENEEA. V shed 5 bases and J 10 bases; nucleotides not matched to a gene: 5. The CDR3 is 13 residues long. CDR3 residues: CASSTSGSRAQYF. The CDR3 bases are TGTGCCAGCAGCACTAGCGGGAGTCGGGCGCAGTATTTT. Looking up the rest from reference TRBV11-3 and TRBJ2-3 gives the full variable domain: EAGVVQSPRYKIIEKKQPVAFWCNPISGHNTLYWYLQNLGQGPELLIRYENEEAVDDSQLPKDRFSAERLKGVDSTLKIQPAELGDSAVYLCASSTSGSRAQYFGPGTRLTVL.

This clone was observed a few times. CDR3 coding DNA: TGTGCCAGCAGCTTTATGGCAGGGGCTCAGCCCCAGCATTTT. It codes for CASSFMAGAQPQHF. The V call is TRBV7-6, the J call TRBJ1-5; a possible D gene is TRBD1 (6 bases). The CDR3 spans 14 residues. Germline lookup yields CDR1 SGHVS and CDR2 FNYEAQ. Trimming pared 3 bases from V and 6 bases from J, leaving 12 bases between.